This T cell receptor (beta chain) was identified in a study of T cell changes during pregnancy in multiple sclerosis. V gave up 4 bases and J gave up 0 bases, with 13 bases separating them. The CDR3 runs to 17 residues. Germline CDR1 is LNHDA and CDR2 is SQIVND (reference sequence). Sequencing was performed with immunoSEQ multiplex PCR; in TCRdb, only in-frame clones are kept and a portion is missing. This table has tens of thousands of clones, roughly nine tenths appearing once. The source of this sequence is a female donor in good health, enrolled as a control in a pregnancy study. V usage is TRBV19 and J usage is TRBJ1-6; D may be TRBD1 (6 bases). Sequencing was performed on peripheral blood, taken in the first trimester of pregnancy. The CDR3 loop reads CASSNNDRSSYNSPLHF. The DNA for the CDR3 is TGTGCCAGTAGTAATAACGACAGGAGCTCCTATAATTCACCCCTCCACTTT.